Included here is one TCR beta chain sequence, with context. This CDR3 is 16 amino acids long. Two negative PCRs, clearance, or symptom resolution characterized the recovered Cohort 3 donors. Some clones are missing from TCRdb's copy, which holds only in-frame ones; the method was immunoSEQ multiplex PCR. The repertoire includes fewer than 350,000 clones, approximately 90% of them detected once, and about 9.5% sits in the top ten. The data were taken from a study of blood T cell repertoires in COVID-19. At the level of the study: Researchers got acute and convalescent COVID-19 samples from the United States, Italy and Spain. T cells, B-cell-depleted T cells, or PBMCs supplied cDNA or gDNA.

Sample: PBMCs or T cells enriched from blood (not recorded which). This receptor was identified in a woman in her thirties or forties who had recovered from COVID-19. This chain links TRBV1 with TRBJ1-2; the table calls TRBD1, which could not be checked here. TRBV1 is an annotated pseudogene. This CDR3 is CTSSHLYSAGGYGYTF. Here the CDR3 DNA reads TGCACCAGCAGCCATCTTTACTCCGCAGGGGGCTATGGCTACACCTTC.